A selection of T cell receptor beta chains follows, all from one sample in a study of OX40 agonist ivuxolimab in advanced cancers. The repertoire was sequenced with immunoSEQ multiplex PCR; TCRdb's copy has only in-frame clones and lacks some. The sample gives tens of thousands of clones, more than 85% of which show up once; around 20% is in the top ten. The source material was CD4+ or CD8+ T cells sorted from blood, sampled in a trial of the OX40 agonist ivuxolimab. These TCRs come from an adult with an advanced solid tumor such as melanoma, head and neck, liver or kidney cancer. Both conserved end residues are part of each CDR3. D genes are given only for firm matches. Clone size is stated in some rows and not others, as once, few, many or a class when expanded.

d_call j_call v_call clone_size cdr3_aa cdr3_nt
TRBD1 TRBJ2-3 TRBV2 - CASDDRGINTQYF TGTGCCAGCGATGACAGGGGGATAAATACGCAGTATTTT
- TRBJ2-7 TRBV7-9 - CASSSDIRYEQYF TGTGCCAGCAGCTCGGACATACGCTACGAGCAGTACTTC
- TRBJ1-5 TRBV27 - CASSVKDNQPQHF TGTGCCAGCAGCGTGAAAGATAATCAGCCCCAGCATTTT
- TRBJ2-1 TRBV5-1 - CASSSHTSSYNEQFF TGCGCCAGCAGCTCACACACGAGCTCCTACAATGAGCAGTTCTTC
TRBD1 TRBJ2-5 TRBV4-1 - CASSQEGTGQETQYF TGCGCCAGCAGCCAAGAAGGGACAGGCCAAGAGACCCAGTACTTC
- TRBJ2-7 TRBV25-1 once CASSEYGNQGYEQYF TGTGCCAGCAGTGAATATGGGAACCAGGGCTACGAGCAGTACTTC
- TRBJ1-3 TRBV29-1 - CSVETLGNTIYF TGCAGCGTTGAGACACTTGGAAACACCATATATTTT
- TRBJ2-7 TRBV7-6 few CASSFAPGPTYEQYF TGTGCCAGCAGCTTTGCTCCGGGTCCGACCTACGAGCAGTACTTC
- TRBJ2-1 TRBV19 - CASSTSHLGYNEQFF TGTGCCAGTAGTACCTCCCACCTGGGCTACAATGAGCAGTTCTTC
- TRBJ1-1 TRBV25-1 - CASSLLGQPTAFF TGTGCCAGCAGTCTTCTGGGGCAGCCGACGGCTTTCTTT
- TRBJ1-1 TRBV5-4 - CASSPAGATEAFF TGTGCCAGCAGCCCGGCAGGAGCCACTGAAGCTTTCTTT
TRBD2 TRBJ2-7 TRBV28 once CASTDSGGPQYGQYF TGTGCCAGCACAGATAGCGGGGGGCCCCAATACGGGCAGTACTTC
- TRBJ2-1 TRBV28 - CASSFLGAEQFF TGTGCCAGCAGTTTCCTAGGTGCTGAGCAGTTCTTC
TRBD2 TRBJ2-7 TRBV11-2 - CASSFSGSVHEQYF TGTGCCAGCAGCTTTAGCGGGAGCGTCCACGAGCAGTACTTC
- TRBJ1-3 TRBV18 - CASSPPGYSGNTIYF TGTGCCAGCTCACCACCAGGCTACTCTGGAAACACCATATATTTT
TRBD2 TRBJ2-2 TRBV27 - CASSLQTSAQTGELFF TGTGCCAGCAGTCTGCAGACTAGCGCCCAAACCGGGGAGCTGTTTTTT
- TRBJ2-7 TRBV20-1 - CSAKVNEQYF TGCAGTGCTAAGGTGAACGAGCAGTACTTC
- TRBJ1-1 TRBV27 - CASSLRRMNTEAFF TGTGCCAGCAGTTTGCGGCGAATGAACACTGAAGCTTTCTTT
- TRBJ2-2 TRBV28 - CASSSTDNTGELFF TGTGCCAGCAGTTCGACGGATAACACCGGGGAGCTGTTTTTT
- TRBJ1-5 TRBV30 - CAWSSRGSNQPQHF TGTGCCTGGAGTAGTCGGGGTAGCAATCAGCCCCAGCATTTT
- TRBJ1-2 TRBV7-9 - CASSLASGYTF TGTGCCAGCAGCTTAGCTAGTGGCTACACCTTC
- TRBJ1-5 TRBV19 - CASSITTASNQPQHF TGTGCCAGTAGTATAACCACAGCCAGCAATCAGCCCCAGCATTTT
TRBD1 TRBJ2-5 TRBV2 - CASTRGRETQYF TGTGCCAGCACGAGGGGGCGGGAGACCCAGTACTTC
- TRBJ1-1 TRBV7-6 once CASSRTAWDTGTEAFF TGTGCCAGCAGCCGAACCGCTTGGGACACTGGAACTGAAGCTTTCTTT
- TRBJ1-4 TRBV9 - CASSVGPATNEKLFF TGTGCCAGCAGCGTGGGCCCTGCAACTAATGAAAAACTGTTTTTT
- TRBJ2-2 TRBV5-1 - CASSFSLNTGELFF TGCGCCAGCAGCTTCAGTCTGAACACCGGGGAGCTGTTTTTT
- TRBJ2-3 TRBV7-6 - CASSLIADTQYF TGTGCCAGCAGCTTAATCGCAGATACGCAGTATTTT
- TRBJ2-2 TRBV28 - CASSWGRDTGELFF TGTGCCAGCAGCTGGGGACGGGACACCGGGGAGCTGTTTTTT
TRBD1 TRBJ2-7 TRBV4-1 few CASSQDDRTGDYEQYF TGCGCCAGCAGCCAAGACGACCGGACAGGGGATTACGAGCAGTACTTC
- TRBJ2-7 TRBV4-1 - CASRPRDLASYEQYF TGCGCCAGCCGACCCCGGGACTTGGCCTCCTACGAGCAGTACTTC
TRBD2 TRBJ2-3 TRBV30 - CAWSTSSGSADTQYF TGTGCCTGGAGTACCTCTAGCGGATCGGCAGATACGCAGTATTTT